These 26 T cell receptor beta chains originate from one sample sequenced in a study of T cell responses to AZD1222 COVID-19 vaccine. Libraries were prepared by immunoSEQ multiplex PCR; TCRdb keeps only in-frame clonotypes and omits some of them. Here the sample spans roughly 150,000 clones, about 87% being singletons. Sequenced here: peripheral blood, sampled 28 days after the second AZD1222 dose. Receptors originate from an adult who received the AZD1222 COVID-19 vaccine.

The chain uses TRBV27 and TRBJ1-1; D perhaps matches TRBD1 (5 bases). This CDR3 has 13 residues. Germline CDR1 reads MNHEY; CDR2 reads SMNVEV (reference sequence). V gave up 3 bases and J gave up 5 bases, with 10 bases separating them. The CDR3 region is CASSFQGSTEAFF. CDR3 coding DNA: TGTGCCAGCAGTTTCCAGGGAAGTACTGAAGCTTTCTTT.

The gene calls are TRBV19 and TRBJ1-1; tentatively, D is TRBD1 (6 bases). From germline, CDR1 is LNHDA and CDR2 SQIVND (reference sequence). Trimming took 2 bases from V and 11 from J, leaving 9 bases between them. The CDR3 consists of 11 residues. The chain's CDR3 is CASSINRVAFF. The CDR3 DNA reads TGTGCCAGTAGTATAAACAGGGTGGCTTTCTTT.

This clone was seen only a few times. The chain uses TRBV5-8 and TRBJ1-2; the D is unclear. The CDR3 spans 12 residues. V was shortened by 3 bases and J by 1 base, with 4 bases between the two germline ends. Germline assignment: CDR1 SGHTS and CDR2 YDEGEE. CDR3 bases: TGTGCCAGCAGCTCAATTAACTATGGCTACACCTTC. Its translation: CASSSINYGYTF.

This rearrangement joins TRBV25-1 to TRBJ2-4; no reliable D call. The V and J ends lost 6 bases and 0 bases respectively, with 12 bases between them. The CDR3 extends over 15 amino acids. Germline values: CDR1 MGHDK, CDR2 SYGVNS. The CDR3 here is CASSGRELAKNIQYF. As DNA, the CDR3 is TGTGCCAGCAGCGGAAGGGAACTAGCCAAAAACATTCAGTACTTC.

The CDR3 loop reads CASKETSGAFPYEQYF. The CDR3 DNA sequence: TGTGCCAGTAAGGAGACTAGCGGGGCCTTCCCCTACGAGCAGTACTTC. The rearrangement uses TRBV19 and TRBJ2-7; 11 nucleotides line up with TRBD2. The CDR3 contains 16 residues. V was pared by 7 bases and J by 2 bases, with 10 bases of the junction left unmatched. Germline-derived CDR1 and CDR2 are LNHDA and SQIVND (reference sequence). The whole variable domain, remainder taken from reference TRBV19 and TRBJ2-7, is DGGITQSPKYLFRKEGQNVTLSCEQNLNHDAMYWYRQDPGQGLRLIYYSQIVNDFQKGDIAEGYSVSREKKESFPLTVTSAQKNPTAFYLCASKETSGAFPYEQYFGPGTRLTVT.

This chain connects TRBV5-1 to TRBJ2-5, with D perhaps being TRBD1 or TRBD2 (6 bases each). CDR1 and CDR2 from the germline V gene are SGHRS and YFSETQ. Trimming stripped 1 base from V and 5 bases from J, with 15 bases between. The CDR3 runs 15 residues. CDR3 in DNA: TGCGCCAGCAGCTTGCGGGGGCTAGTTGGGGAGACCCAGTACTTC. Amino acids: CASSLRGLVGETQYF.

This clone has a single count. The genes are TRBV5-4 and TRBJ1-1, with D uncertain. CDR1 SGHNT and CDR2 YYREEE come from the germline V gene (reference sequence). This CDR3 is 14 amino acids long. V was clipped by 0 bases and J by 4 bases, with 10 bases between them. The CDR3 loop reads CASSLDWEATEAFF. The CDR3 nucleotides read TGTGCCAGCAGCTTGGATTGGGAGGCCACTGAAGCTTTCTTT. Filled out from reference TRBV5-4 and TRBJ1-1, the complete variable domain reads ETGVTQSPTHLIKTRGQQVTLRCSSQSGHNTVSWYQQALGQGPQFIFQYYREEENGRGNFPPRFSGLQFPNYSSELNVNALELDDSALYLCASSLDWEATEAFFGQGTRLTVV.

This rearrangement joins TRBV12-5 to TRBJ2-1, with no clear D. This CDR3 contains 13 residues. V was pared by 1 base and J by 4 bases, with 5 bases between. CDR1 LGHNT and CDR2 FRNRAP come from the germline V gene. The CDR3 DNA follows: TGTGCTAGTGGTTTGGGTACGTACAATGAGCAGTTCTTC. Translated: CASGLGTYNEQFF.

The chain recombines TRBV9 with TRBJ1-2, with D perhaps matching TRBD1 (6 bases). V was clipped by 4 bases and J by 8 bases, with 15 bases between them. Germline V gives CDR1 SGDLS, CDR2 YYNGEE. The CDR3 loop spans 13 amino acids. DNA for the CDR3: TGTGCCAGCAGCACGCACAGGGCTGGAGGCTACACCTTC. The encoded protein is CASSTHRAGGYTF.

V is TRBV7-6 and J is TRBJ2-7, with 12 positions matching TRBD2. This CDR3 is 15 amino acids long. V trimming: 2 bases; J trimming: 2 bases; junction bases outside the gene matches: 1. The germline V gene has CDR1 SGHVS and CDR2 FNYEAQ. The CDR3 DNA reads TGTGCCAGCAGCTTATCTAGCGGGAGGGCCTACGAGCAGTACTTC. This translates into CASSLSSGRAYEQYF.

The chain combines TRBV5-6 with TRBJ2-7, with 9 positions matching TRBD1. Germline-derived CDR1 and CDR2 are SGHDT and YYEEEE. V shed 3 bases and J 1 base; nucleotides not matched to a gene: 8. This CDR3 is 16 amino acids long. CDR3 amino acids: CASSSVRTGVSYEQYF. The CDR3 region has the DNA TGTGCCAGCAGCTCGGTCAGGACAGGGGTGTCCTACGAGCAGTACTTC.

The CDR3 reads CASSQGTGTHTGELFF. CDR3 nucleotides: TGTGCCAGCAGCCAAGGGACAGGTACCCACACCGGGGAGCTGTTTTTT. V usage is TRBV14 and J usage is TRBJ2-2; 7 positions agree with TRBD1. The V and J ends lost 1 base and 3 bases, in that order; junction bases with no gene match: 5. In germline, CDR1 is SGHDN, CDR2 FVKESK. The CDR3 has 16 amino acids.

Remarks on this clone: Distinct nucleotide sequences in the sample also encode this CDR3. V usage is TRBV9 and J usage is TRBJ2-3, with TRBD1 matching over 8 bases. The CDR3 is made up of 15 amino acids. Germline V lookup: CDR1 SGDLS, CDR2 YYNGEE. J gave up 0 bases and V 2 bases, and 2 bases lay outside the gene matches. CDR3 in amino acids: CASSVGQGSTDTQYF. DNA of the CDR3: TGTGCCAGCAGCGTTGGACAGGGTAGCACAGATACGCAGTATTTT.

The chain employs TRBV18 and TRBJ2-2; TRBD2 might be the D (5 bases). The CDR3 spans 12 residues. CDR1 KGHSH and CDR2 LQKENI come from the germline V gene. V dropped 6 bases and J dropped 5 bases, with 7 bases sitting between them. CDR3 sequence: CASSRRTGELFF. CDR3 DNA: TGTGCCAGCTCGAGGAGGACCGGGGAGCTGTTTTTT.

The chain has TRBV3-1 (or the pseudogene TRBV3-2) and TRBJ1-4; D unclear. Germline assignment: CDR1 LGHDT and CDR2 YNNKEL (reference sequence). The CDR3 loop spans 14 amino acids. V lost 0 bases and J lost 8, with 10 bases in between. The CDR3 DNA reads TGTGCCAGCAGCCAAGATATCGGGGAGGAAAAACTGTTTTTT. Translated, it gives CASSQDIGEEKLFF.

The chain has TRBV19 and TRBJ1-1; possibly TRBD1 for D (6 bases). Germline lookup yields CDR1 LNHDA and CDR2 SQIVND (reference sequence). The CDR3 is 16 residues long. The V end was cut by 8 bases, the J end by 4 bases, with 23 bases between. DNA for the CDR3: TGTGCCAGTTGGGGGCCCAGGGCTGCGGGTGGCACTGAAGCTTTCTTT. The encoded protein is CASWGPRAAGGTEAFF.

The genes are TRBV7-3 and TRBJ2-1, with 8 bases lining up with TRBD1. The V gene's germline CDR1 is SGHTA and CDR2 FQGTGA. J was trimmed by 14 bases and V by 2 bases; bases with no gene match: 8. The CDR3 runs 13 residues. Here the CDR3 reads CASSLGIRDRKFF. CDR3 nucleotides: TGTGCCAGCAGCTTAGGGATCCGGGACAGGAAGTTCTTC. The whole variable domain, remainder taken from reference TRBV7-3 and TRBJ2-1, is GAGVSQTPSNKVTEKGKYVELRCDPISGHTALYWYRQSLGQGPEFLIYFQGTGAADDSGLPNDRFFAVRPEGSVSTLKIQRTERGDSAVYLCASSLGIRDRKFFGPGTRLTVL.

The chain carries TRBV7-9 and TRBJ1-2, with TRBD1 matching over 7 bases. The V gene's germline CDR1 is SEHNR and CDR2 FQNEAQ (reference sequence). V shed 0 bases, J shed 8 bases, and the junction held 9 bases outside the gene matches. The CDR3 extends over 15 amino acids. The CDR3, as DNA: TGTGCCAGCAGCTTAGCGGACAGGCCATCTAGCGGCTACACCTTC. It encodes CASSLADRPSSGYTF.

This rearrangement joins TRBV19 to TRBJ1-2; 7 bases align to TRBD1. The V gene end was trimmed by 4 bases and the J gene end by 4 bases; junction bases not matched to a gene: 9. Germline CDR1 and CDR2: LNHDA and SQIVND (reference sequence). The CDR3 has 15 residues. CDR3 loop: CASSTRQGASYGYTF. The CDR3 DNA reads TGTGCCAGTAGTACCCGACAGGGCGCGAGCTATGGCTACACCTTC.

The CDR3 region is CASSFLGVDQPQHF. The DNA of the CDR3 is TGTGCCAGCAGTTTTTTAGGGGTCGATCAGCCCCAGCATTTT. V gene TRBV27 combines with J gene TRBJ1-5; tentative D call: TRBD1 (5 bases). The CDR3 runs to 14 residues. Germline V gene data show CDR1 as MNHEY and CDR2 as SMNVEV (reference sequence). Trimming stripped 3 bases from V and 5 bases from J, with 11 bases between.

The chain links TRBV5-5 to TRBJ1-5, with unresolved D. Between the trimmed V and J ends, which lost 0 bases and 4 bases, there was a span of 8 bases. The length of the CDR3 is 14 residues. The germline CDR1 and CDR2 sequences are SGHKS and YYEKEE (reference sequence). The CDR3 sequence: CASSLVGPNQPQHF. In DNA form, the CDR3 reads TGTGCCAGCAGCTTGGTGGGTCCGAATCAGCCCCAGCATTTT.

This chain joins TRBV18 and TRBJ2-1, with D perhaps TRBD2 (6 bases). V was trimmed by 3 bases and J by 4 bases, leaving 10 bases between them. Germline V CDR1 and CDR2: KGHSH, LQKENI. CDR3 length equals 14 residues. This chain's CDR3 is CASSPPRGYNEQFF. The CDR3 nucleotides read TGTGCCAGCTCACCCCCGCGGGGATACAATGAGCAGTTCTTC.

CDR3 protein: CARDWDRGQEKLFF. The CDR3 DNA is TGTGCCAGAGATTGGGACAGGGGGCAAGAAAAACTGTTTTTT. The rearrangement joins TRBV28 to TRBJ1-4, with 12 bases fitting TRBD1. Germline lookup yields CDR1 MDHEN and CDR2 SYDVKM. The CDR3 has 14 residues. The V segment lost 9 bases and the J segment 8 bases; nucleotides outside the gene matches: 7.

This chain links TRBV27 with TRBJ1-5; possible D gene TRBD1, 6 bases. The CDR3 contains 14 residues. The ends were cut back, 5 bases at V and 5 bases at J, with 13 bases in the middle. Germline assignment: CDR1 MNHEY and CDR2 SMNVEV (reference sequence). CDR3 sequence reads: CASSRTATYQPQHF. DNA for the CDR3: TGTGCCAGCAGTAGGACAGCTACCTATCAGCCCCAGCATTTT.

This chain links TRBV18 with TRBJ1-5; 9 bases are a match to TRBD1. The CDR3 sequence is 15 residues long. CDR1 KGHSH and CDR2 LQKENI come from the germline V gene. The V gene end was trimmed by 3 bases and the J gene end by 5 bases; junction bases not matched to a gene: 5. Written as DNA, the CDR3 is TGTGCCAGCTCACCCATTGGACAGGGGTATCAGCCCCAGCATTTT. Translation: CASSPIGQGYQPQHF.

This clone was detected only once. The J gene is TRBJ1-1, the V gene TRBV7-2; 9 bases are a match to TRBD1. J gave up 5 bases and V 5 bases, and 6 bases lay outside the gene matches. CDR3 length: 14 residues. Germline loops: CDR1 SGHTA, CDR2 FQGNSA. The CDR3 sequence: CASSPGTGRTEAFF. The CDR3 DNA follows: TGTGCCAGCAGCCCTGGGACAGGGCGTACTGAAGCTTTCTTT.